The 5 T cell receptor beta chains below come from one sample, sequenced in a study of blood T cell repertoires in COVID-19. Profiled with immunoSEQ multiplex PCR; TCRdb holds only in-frame clones, not every one. The sample carries roughly 93,000 clones, roughly nine tenths recorded once. Input material: peripheral blood. These receptor sequences come from a man in his fifties with acute or convalescent COVID-19.

This sequence joins TRBV7-6 and TRBJ1-6, with 8 bases lining up with TRBD1. Germline V gene sequence: CDR1 SGHVS, CDR2 FNYEAQ. The CDR3 covers 18 residues. The V gene end was trimmed by 5 bases and the J gene end by 7 bases; junction bases not matched to a gene: 16. The CDR3 nucleotides are TGTGCCAGCAGCCGTAACCCAGGAGCAGGGGGCAGGAATTCACCCCTCCACTTT. Its protein is CASSRNPGAGGRNSPLHF.

This clone was detected once. V and J are TRBV4-1 and TRBJ2-2, with 8 bases identical to TRBD1. Germline V gives CDR1 MGHRA, CDR2 YSYEKL. The CDR3 has 15 residues. Trimming removed 3 bases from V and 3 bases from J; junction bases left unmatched: 3. The CDR3 loop reads CASSHEDRDTGELFF. The CDR3 DNA sequence: TGCGCCAGCAGCCATGAGGACAGGGACACCGGGGAGCTGTTTTTT.

This clone was seen a handful of times. The chain employs TRBV19 and TRBJ1-1; D possibly corresponds to TRBD1 (6 bases). CDR3 length equals 13 residues. Trimming cost V 5 bases and J 3 bases, with 10 bases left between them. CDR1 and CDR2 (germline): LNHDA, SQIVND (reference sequence). The CDR3 DNA follows: TGTGCCAGTAGTCAGGGGTGGGACACTGAAGCTTTCTTT. Translating it yields CASSQGWDTEAFF.

The V gene is TRBV4-2, the J gene TRBJ1-2; D gene unclear. In germline, CDR1 is LGHNA, CDR2 YNFKEQ. Deletions cut 4 bases from V and 2 bases from J, with 14 bases between. The CDR3 contains 15 residues. In DNA form, the CDR3 reads TGTGCCAGCAGCCCGGGAAGTGAGCGAAACTATGGCTACACCTTC. Amino acid sequence: CASSPGSERNYGYTF.

With respect to this clone: A junction boundary mismatches the germline segment, possibly from a read error. The V gene is TRBV3-1 (or the pseudogene TRBV3-2), the J gene TRBJ2-3; tentatively, D is TRBD2 (7 bases). CDR1 and CDR2 from the germline V gene are LGHDT and YNNKEL (reference sequence). CDR3 length: 16 amino acids. The CDR3 bases are TGTGCCAGCAGCCAAGGGCTTTCCGGGAGGACAGCTACGCAGTATTTT. It encodes CASSQGLSGRTATQYF.